Described below is a single T cell receptor (beta chain) sequence and its context. As yet, its antigen is unknown. These data belong to a study of shared clonotypes between healthy human individuals. V lost 6 bases to trimming and J lost 0 bases, with 15 bases between them. There are 16 residues in the CDR3. Germline CDR1 reads SNHLY; CDR2 reads FYNNEI. Clones were sequenced by immunoSEQ multiplex PCR, and TCRdb holds only the in-frame ones, with some missing. Of roughly 1.5 million clones detected, nearly 99% appear once; the ten largest clones hold about 0.45%. Study-wide findings and caveats: Estimated richness values were generally larger in naive subsets than in memory subsets. Investigators expected sequencing depth to affect clonotype sharing among donors.

Naive CD4+ cells were CD45RA-selected; the remaining cells were memory. This TCR derives from a man aged 25 to 40 in good health. The sample comprised naive CD4+ T cells sorted from blood. Subset meaning: CD45RA+ positively selected. The V gene is TRBV2, the J gene TRBJ1-3; tentatively, D is TRBD1 (5 bases). The CDR3 region is CASSRTGLNSGNTIYF. The CDR3 DNA reads as TGTGCCAGCAGCCGGACGGGACTCAACTCTGGAAACACCATATATTTT.